The T cell receptor (beta chain) under discussion was sequenced for a study of T-cell memory formation after mild COVID-19. About the research overall: The TCR clusters were mostly specific to one donor.

MiXCR, run by TCRdb on the 5' RACE reads, gives a single entry per CDR3 protein. This repertoire shows 540,000 or so distinct CDR3 sequences, 20% found once; its top ten account for roughly an eighth. Trimming pared 3 bases from V and 8 bases from J, leaving 7 bases between. CDR3 length: 11 residues. Germline V lookup: CDR1 MGHRA, CDR2 YSYEKL. Points from the study as a whole: Some responding clones appeared in pre-infection memory, suggesting cross-reactive memory joined. Later expanders leaned CD4+, whereas clones that contracted between day 15 and 85 were balanced CD4/CD8. Contracting CD4+ clones sat mainly in CM and EM; CD8+ in EMRA.

As regards this clonotype: Its matching antigen is unknown.

Source material: PBMCs or a T cell subset sorted from them (not recorded which). This TCR was sampled from an adult woman who had mild COVID-19 (a few samples of this study predate the infection). Cell type and time point are not known. The genes are TRBV4-1 and TRBJ1-2; D remains ambiguous. The CDR3 bases are TGCGCCAGCAGCCATACTCAGGGCTACACCTTC. This gives the protein CASSHTQGYTF.